Listed here is a single T cell receptor beta chain. The data derive from a study of cytomegalovirus exposure and HLA in healthy donors. The CDR3 is made up of 13 amino acids. Germline V gene sequence: CDR1 SGHRS, CDR2 YFSETQ. J lost 5 bases, V lost 8 bases, and 7 bases had no gene match. This table comes from immunoSEQ multiplex PCR, and its TCRdb copy is limited to in-frame clones, with some not included. The sample yields around 100,000 clones, approximately 95% seen once. Material: PBMCs. The source of this sequence is a woman under 30 in good health and CMV-seronegative. The rearrangement links TRBV5-1 to TRBJ2-7; 10 positions match TRBD1. The chain's CDR3 is CASKGQGLDEQYF. In DNA, the CDR3 is TGCGCCAGTAAGGGACAGGGGCTGGACGAGCAGTACTTC.